Each of the 19 T cell receptor beta chains below was sequenced from the same sample in a study of somatic mutations in cytotoxic T cells in rheumatoid arthritis. Libraries were prepared by immunoSEQ multiplex PCR; TCRdb keeps only in-frame clonotypes and omits some of them. The table has roughly 13,000 clones, over 70% seen once; the top ten hold 7.4%. Sequencing input: CD8+ T cells sorted from blood. These receptors all stem from an adult with rheumatoid arthritis.

The chain is built from TRBV2 and TRBJ2-2, with 10 bases fitting TRBD1. Germline lookup yields CDR1 SNHLY and CDR2 FYNNEI. V lost 3 bases to trimming and J lost 5 bases; unmatched junction nucleotides: 0. The CDR3 consists of 14 residues. Here the CDR3 reads CASSEDRGTGELFF. CDR3 in DNA: TGTGCCAGCAGTGAGGACAGGGGGACCGGGGAGCTGTTTTTT.

The CDR3 nucleotides read TGTGCCAGCAGCGAGGCTAGCGGGTGGGGGACCCAGTACTTC. As protein: CASSEASGWGTQYF. The rearrangement joins TRBV9 to TRBJ2-5; 8 positions match TRBD2. The trim removed 3 bases at V and 7 bases at J, leaving 8 bases unmatched. Germline-derived CDR1 and CDR2 are SGDLS and YYNGEE. The CDR3 spans 14 residues.

This chain connects TRBV28 to TRBJ1-4; no reliable D call. The V gene lost 3 bases and the J gene lost 2 bases, with 10 bases spanning the gap. Germline-derived CDR1 and CDR2 are MDHEN and SYDVKM. The CDR3 sequence is 15 residues long. The CDR3 here is CASSFDPSTNEKLFF. As DNA, the CDR3 is TGTGCCAGCAGTTTCGACCCTTCGACTAATGAAAAACTGTTTTTT.

The V gene is TRBV28, the J gene TRBJ2-5; TRBD1 matches at 12 bases. The CDR3 is made up of 12 amino acids. CDR1 MDHEN and CDR2 SYDVKM come from the germline V gene. J was trimmed by 11 bases and V by 8 bases; bases with no gene match: 6. CDR3 DNA sequence: TGTGCCAGCCGGGACAGGGGGCAAGAGCAGTACTTC. Protein product: CASRDRGQEQYF. Supplemented by reference TRBV28 and TRBJ2-5, the full variable domain reads DVKVTQSSRYLVKRTGEKVFLECVQDMDHENMFWYRQDPGLGLRLIYFSYDVKMKEKGDIPEGYSVSREKKERFSLILESASTNQTSMYLCASRDRGQEQYFGPGTRLLVL.

By sample share, this clone is medium-sized. As DNA, the CDR3 is TGTGCCAGCAGCAAAGCAGAGGGGCAGGGTGAAAAACTGTTTTTT. Translated, it gives CASSKAEGQGEKLFF. The chain joins TRBV21-1 to TRBJ1-4. TRBV21-1 is tagged as a pseudogene. This CDR3 contains 15 residues.

The chain employs TRBV9 and TRBJ2-7, with 10 positions matching TRBD1. This CDR3 comprises 15 residues. The germline gives CDR1 SGDLS, CDR2 YYNGEE. With V trimmed by 3 bases and J by 1 base, 4 bases remained unmatched. The CDR3, as DNA: TGTGCCAGCAGCGAAGGGACAGGGGCTTCCTACGAGCAGTACTTC. The encoded protein is CASSEGTGASYEQYF.

V and J are TRBV9 and TRBJ2-3; 13 bases are a match to TRBD2. Germline V lookup: CDR1 SGDLS, CDR2 YYNGEE. There are 16 residues in the CDR3. J lost 2 bases, V lost 4 bases, and 4 bases had no gene match. CDR3 sequence reads: CASSPGTSGTTDTQYF. In nucleotides, the CDR3 is TGTGCCAGCAGCCCAGGGACTAGCGGGACCACAGATACGCAGTATTTT. Drawing the rest from reference TRBV9 and TRBJ2-3, the complete variable domain is DSGVTQTPKHLITATGQRVTLRCSPRSGDLSVYWYQQSLDQGLQFLIQYYNGEERAKGNILERFSAQQFPDLHSELNLSSLELGDSALYFCASSPGTSGTTDTQYFGPGTRLTVL.

The chain recombines TRBV7-8 with TRBJ2-2; D uncertain. The CDR3 runs 13 residues. V was clipped by 3 bases and J by 7 bases, with 9 bases between them. Per the germline V gene, CDR1 is SGHVS and CDR2 is FQNEAQ. The CDR3 loop is CASSFLEVGELFF. CDR3 nucleotide sequence: TGTGCCAGCAGCTTCCTAGAGGTCGGGGAGCTGTTTTTT.

The CDR3 DNA reads TGTGCCAGCAGTCCGGGACTAGCGACAACCTACAATGAGCAGTTCTTC. It yields the protein CASSPGLATTYNEQFF. The chain has TRBV27 and TRBJ2-1, with 10 bases fitting TRBD2. The germline CDR1 and CDR2 sequences are MNHEY and SMNVEV (reference sequence). This CDR3 has 16 amino acids. V was pared by 5 bases and J by 2 bases, with 6 bases of the junction left unmatched.

The rearrangement links TRBV7-5 to TRBJ1-5. TRBV7-5 is flagged as a pseudogene. The CDR3 covers 11 residues. As DNA, the CDR3 is TGTGTCAGATGGGAAAATCAGCCCCAGCATTTT. Translating gives CVRWENQPQHF.

V and J are TRBV6-1 and TRBJ1-1; D might be TRBD1 (5 bases). Trimming cost V 2 bases and J 8 bases, with 12 bases left between them. The CDR3 totals 13 residues. Germline V gene lookup returns CDR1 MNHNS and CDR2 SASEGT. CDR3 nucleotide sequence: TGTGCCAGCAGTGAACAGGGCGACCTGGAAGCTTTCTTT. This encodes CASSEQGDLEAFF.

The chain links TRBV5-1 to TRBJ2-1, with TRBD2 identical over 13 bases. There are 15 residues in the CDR3. Germline CDR1 reads SGHRS; CDR2 reads YFSETQ. Trimming removed 3 bases from V and 9 bases from J; junction bases left unmatched: 6. CDR3 DNA: TGCGCCAGCAGCTATACTAGCGGGGGGGCCGGTGAGCAGTTCTTC. This codes for CASSYTSGGAGEQFF.

The chain uses TRBV27 and TRBJ2-1, with 7 bases identical to TRBD2. Germline CDR1 is MNHEY and CDR2 is SMNVEV (reference sequence). Trimming at V came to 4 bases and at J to 4 bases, leaving 4 bases not matched to a gene. The CDR3 is 14 amino acids. CDR3 nucleotide sequence: TGTGCCAGCAGTTCTAGCGGAGATTACAATGAGCAGTTCTTC. Its protein is CASSSSGDYNEQFF.

The chain uses TRBV9 and TRBJ2-7; TRBD2 aligns across 10 bases. Trimming took 5 bases from V and 4 from J; bases not matched to a gene: 12. CDR1 is SGDLS, CDR2 YYNGEE, per germline. The CDR3 extends over 16 amino acids. CDR3 DNA: TGTGCCAGCAGTCCAAGTTCCGGGACTAGCGATTACGAGCAGTACTTC. This codes for CASSPSSGTSDYEQYF. Drawing the rest from reference TRBV9 and TRBJ2-7, the complete variable domain is DSGVTQTPKHLITATGQRVTLRCSPRSGDLSVYWYQQSLDQGLQFLIQYYNGEERAKGNILERFSAQQFPDLHSELNLSSLELGDSALYFCASSPSSGTSDYEQYFGPGTRLTVT.

This clone was recorded once. V usage is TRBV5-8 and J usage is TRBJ2-4; D is undetermined. The CDR3 has 14 amino acids. CDR1 is SGHTS and CDR2 is YDEGEE in the germline V gene. V lost 0 bases and J lost 0, with 4 bases in between. CDR3 amino acids: CASSLDLAKNIQYF. The DNA for the CDR3 is TGTGCCAGCAGCTTGGATTTAGCCAAAAACATTCAGTACTTC.

J is TRBJ1-2 and V is TRBV7-9; a weak D match, TRBD1 (5 bases). CDR3 length: 13 residues. V lost 5 bases, J lost 4 bases, and 11 bases lay in between. Germline V gene sequence: CDR1 SEHNR, CDR2 FQNEAQ (reference sequence). The CDR3 bases are TGTGCCAGCAGCAAACAGGTGGTCTATGGCTACACCTTC. This sequence encodes CASSKQVVYGYTF.

This clone was picked up one time. V gene TRBV5-1 combines with J gene TRBJ2-3; D may be TRBD2 (6 bases). The CDR3 has 16 residues. CDR1 is SGHRS and CDR2 is YFSETQ in the germline V gene. V shed 3 bases and J shed 2 bases, with 16 bases lying between them. DNA for the CDR3: TGCGCCAGCAGCTATTTCGGGGGAGGACTCACAGATACGCAGTATTTT. It yields the protein CASSYFGGGLTDTQYF.

V is TRBV27 and J is TRBJ2-6, with D maybe TRBD1 (5 bases). Germline V gene data show CDR1 as MNHEY and CDR2 as SMNVEV (reference sequence). The CDR3 contains 19 residues. V lost 6 bases and J 2 bases, leaving 23 bases between the germline ends. CDR3 DNA sequence: TGTGCCAGCAGCACCTCTACCCCTCAACAGGAAGCTGGGGCCAACGTCCTGACTTTC. It translates to CASSTSTPQQEAGANVLTF.

This clone was counted only a few times. This chain links TRBV27 with TRBJ1-2; a possible D gene is TRBD1 (5 bases). This CDR3 comprises 13 residues. The V end was cut by 3 bases, the J end by 1 base, with 6 bases between. CDR1 and CDR2 from the germline V gene are MNHEY and SMNVEV (reference sequence). CDR3 in amino acids: CASSLDINYGYTF. The CDR3, as DNA: TGTGCCAGCAGTTTGGACATTAACTATGGCTACACCTTC.